This TCR beta chain was recorded in a study of CD8+ T cells in alopecia areata. Treatment given: oral pan-JAK inhibitor, 5-10 mg twice daily. V was clipped by 6 bases and J by 0 bases; unmatched bases: 9. The CDR3 is 17 amino acids. Germline CDR1 and CDR2: SGHTA and FQGNSA. Extraction of RNA preceded its reverse transcription into cDNA, which served as the sequencing template. Produced via immunoSEQ multiplex PCR; TCRdb's table is partial and in-frame only. The data show approximately 190,000 clones, with roughly 60% seen just once and 5% to 6% held by the top ten. This clone has at least ten counts. Sequences were derived from CD4+ T cells sorted from blood, sampled at week 24, from a patient treated with tofacitinib. The rearrangement joins TRBV7-2 to TRBJ2-1, with TRBD2 matching over 9 bases. The origin of this receptor is a human donor with alopecia areata. CDR3 coding DNA: TGTGCCAGCAGTTCTAGCGGGGTTCTGAGCTCCTACAATGAGCAGTTCTTC. This encodes CASSSSGVLSSYNEQFF.